This TCR beta chain was recorded in a study of beta chain features in type 1 diabetes. The germline CDR1 and CDR2 sequences are SNHLY and FYNNEI. The CDR3 extends over 12 amino acids. Trimming removed 6 bases from V and 3 bases from J, with 8 bases in between. The entirety of the isolated RNA underwent reverse transcription, so expressed TCRB transcripts were sequenced. The assay was immunoSEQ multiplex PCR, and TCRdb's table has in-frame clones only and misses some. The sample lists 250,000 to 300,000 clones, approximately 8% occurring once. The source is a young woman in good health. The specimen sequenced was central memory CD4+ T cells from blood. The gene calls are TRBV2 and TRBJ2-5; D is perhaps TRBD1 or TRBD2 (5 bases each). The CDR3 protein is CASRGDEETQYF. CDR3 sequence (DNA): TGTGCCAGCAGGGGGGATGAAGAGACCCAGTACTTC. Based on the CDR3 plus reference TRBV2 and TRBJ2-5, the full variable domain is EPEVTQTPSHQVTQMGQEVILRCVPISNHLYFYWYRQILGQKVEFLVSFYNNEISEKSEIFDDQFSVERPDGSNFTLKIRSTKLEDSAMYFCASRGDEETQYFGPGTRLLVL.